Here is one T cell receptor (beta chain) with its context. Its binding antigen is unknown. Nothing much larger sits one base from this clone, and base qualities are not available. These data belong to a study of blood T cell repertoires in COVID-19 (dated by TCRdb to about 2020). About the full investigation: Samples covering the acute and convalescent phases of COVID-19 were provided by collaborators in the United States, Italy and Spain. The material from the prospective study consisted of cDNA or gDNA derived from T cells, B-cell-depleted T cells, or PBMCs. The dataset comprised deeply sampled blood TCRbeta repertoires from subjects exposed to, actively infected with, or recovered from COVID-19. The repertoires were released in a freely available public database intended as a resource for research on the immune response to SARS-CoV-2. Where HLA class I and class II types were available, the types were taken from metadata supplied by the sample provider, not from assay-based typing. A de-identified subject ID, COVID-19 status, age in years and sex were almost always included in the sample metadata. Samples were obtained from the ongoing ImmuneRACE study (first 160 participants) and from 1,000 to 1,500 subjects provided by 6 global collaborators.

Summary of the overall study and its limitations: Clinical and demographic metadata were provided uncurated, with the amount varying by source and participant.

Inclusive of the bounding cysteine and phenylalanine, the CDR3 is 18 residues long. Only the CDR3 DNA stays, 54 bases, in frame from base 1. For CDR1 and CDR2, the germline V gene lists MGHRA and YSYEKL. V is shortened by 1 base, J by 5 bases, and the region joining them spans 18 bases. Samples from volunteer blood donors who had recovered from COVID-19 were contributed by a second Seattle source. The collaborating institutions used their own protocols to collect whole blood in K2EDTA tubes. For TCRbeta analysis, collaborators shipped samples in one of three forms: frozen whole blood, isolated PBMCs, or DNA extracted from either of those sample types. TCRbeta CDR3 regions were amplified from genomic DNA by means of the immunoSEQ Assay, a bias-controlled multiplex PCR. The authors' analysis ran thus. Within the assay, amplification of reference gene primers was used to estimate how many nucleated cells each sample contained. To quantify the absolute abundance of each unique TCRbeta CDR3 rearrangement, sequence reads were collapsed and filtered. For each sample, productive Simpson clonality was calculated as the square root of Simpson's diversity index over productive rearrangements. As stored in TCRdb, this immuneACCESS dataset retains in-frame rearrangements with V and J assigned. A fraction of the clones does not appear; measured against another copy, unresolved V genes explain less than half of the discrepancy, and the remainder lacks a known reason. V and J calls and clone size are given by that table; D and trimming were obtained from the DNA. This sample has about 220,000 clones in its table, and about 86% of those were observed once. In total, the top ten clones hold more than 2.5% of the sample.

In this chain, TRBV4-1 is recombined with TRBJ1-6; the D gene is perhaps TRBD1, on 6 matching bases. Sample: peripheral blood. This TCR was sampled from a woman aged 25-40 years who had recovered from COVID-19. The nucleotide sequence is TGCGCCAGCAGCCAAGCTCCGCCAGGGACATCTCATAATTCACCCCTCCACTTT. The encoded protein is CASSQAPPGTSHNSPLHF.